This T cell receptor (beta chain) comes out of a study of CD8 T cells in Susac syndrome. Study observations and caveats: In Susac syndrome, CD4+ T cell repertoires lacked any clonal expansion.

Sequencing of TCR beta was undertaken in CD8+ and CD4+ T cells derived from blood. The authors reverse transcribed roughly 0.5 to 1 ug RNA with random hexamers. TCRdb re-called the immunoSEQ multiplex PCR reads through MiXCR, storing one row per CDR3 protein. In the table there are roughly 150,000 distinct CDR3 sequences, around 95% of which are singletons. The CDR3 has 15 residues. Germline V gene sequence: CDR1 SGHTA, CDR2 FQGTGA. Trimming pared 3 bases from V and 1 base from J, leaving 10 bases between. This clonotype appeared a single time. What it binds is not known. The specimen sequenced was CD4+ T cells from PBMCs. The TCR was taken from a human donor with Susac syndrome. The J gene is TRBJ1-5, the V gene TRBV7-3; no clear D gene. Here the CDR3 reads CASSFLQRSNQPQHF. Here the CDR3 DNA reads TGTGCCAGCAGCTTTTTACAGCGGAGCAATCAGCCCCAGCATTTT.